This TCR beta chain was sequenced in a study of blood T cells in healthy people across ages. The CDR3 length is 15 residues. Trimming left V 4 bases short and J 1 base short, with 10 bases between. CDR1 MDHEN and CDR2 SYDVKM come from the germline V gene. Together with a sample-barcoded 5' primer, a J-beta primer mix was included in a second PCR lasting about 7 to 12 cycles. TCRdb ran MiXCR on the 5' RACE reads and lists one entry per CDR3 protein. Of 1.5 million to 2 million distinct CDR3 sequences listed, 28% are singletons. The clonotype originates from a woman aged 30 to 39 in good health. Material for sequencing was blood. The rearrangement joins TRBV28 to TRBJ1-4, with D hard to call. The CDR3 coding sequence is TGTGCCAGCAGTTCTCAGGCGGGAACTAATGAAAAACTGTTTTTT. This sequence encodes CASSSQAGTNEKLFF.